These 3 T cell receptor beta chains originate from one sample sequenced in a study of blood T cell repertoires in COVID-19. TCRdb keeps only in-frame clones here, not all; method: immunoSEQ multiplex PCR. Among some 130,000 clones listed, more than 70% were seen once. Sequencing was done on a sample of peripheral blood. These receptors were taken from a woman in her twenties or thirties who had recovered from COVID-19.

This clone was counted a single time. This chain joins TRBV5-1 and TRBJ2-1, with TRBD1 as a possible D gene (7 bases). V lost 2 bases and J lost 9, with 12 bases in between. From germline, CDR1 is SGHRS and CDR2 YFSETQ. There are 13 residues in the CDR3. The CDR3 is CASSFGQGGEQFF. In DNA form, the CDR3 reads TGCGCCAGCAGCTTCGGCCAGGGGGGTGAGCAGTTCTTC.

Many counts were recorded for this clone. This chain joins TRBV15 and TRBJ2-7; possibly TRBD2 for D (6 bases). The germline V gene encodes CDR1 LNHNV and CDR2 YYDKDF (reference sequence). This CDR3 comprises 16 residues. V lost 0 bases and J lost 0, with 12 bases in between. The chain's CDR3 is CATSRDGGTYSYEQYF. As DNA, the CDR3 is TGTGCCACCAGCAGAGATGGGGGGACCTACTCCTACGAGCAGTACTTC.

The genes are TRBV5-8 and TRBJ1-2; D call uncertain. V lost 1 base and J lost 8, with 15 bases in between. The germline V gene has CDR1 SGHTS and CDR2 YDEGEE. The CDR3 runs 14 residues. CDR3: CASSLTANPGGYTF. In nucleotides, the CDR3 is TGTGCCAGCAGCTTGACAGCGAATCCGGGAGGCTACACCTTC.